This TCR beta chain appears in the sequencing data of a study of T cell repertoires in cytomegalovirus infection. About the research overall: CMV infection plus the matching HLA type was flagged by public TCR beta signatures.

This clonotype was found once. Its antigen is not known. TCRdb called the reads again in MiXCR, with one record for every CDR3 protein. Of hundreds of thousands of distinct CDR3 sequences listed, 20% to 25% are singletons. The V gene's germline CDR1 is SGHTA and CDR2 FQGNSA. V lost 3 bases and J lost 1; bases outside the gene matches: 12. The CDR3 has 19 residues. Study-wide results and caveats: Within the response measured ex vivo, HLA-C-restricted CMV-specific TCR beta clonotypes were dominant.

The receptor's source is a human donor in good health (CMV status not recorded). Some clones in this sample may be carry-over from other donors' samples. The sample comprised CD8+ T cells from PBMCs. The gene calls are TRBV7-2 and TRBJ2-1; 10 positions match TRBD2. The CDR3 region is CASSFRSGGGAHSYNEQFF. CDR3 in DNA: TGTGCCAGCAGCTTCAGAAGCGGGGGGGGGGCTCATTCCTACAATGAGCAGTTCTTC.